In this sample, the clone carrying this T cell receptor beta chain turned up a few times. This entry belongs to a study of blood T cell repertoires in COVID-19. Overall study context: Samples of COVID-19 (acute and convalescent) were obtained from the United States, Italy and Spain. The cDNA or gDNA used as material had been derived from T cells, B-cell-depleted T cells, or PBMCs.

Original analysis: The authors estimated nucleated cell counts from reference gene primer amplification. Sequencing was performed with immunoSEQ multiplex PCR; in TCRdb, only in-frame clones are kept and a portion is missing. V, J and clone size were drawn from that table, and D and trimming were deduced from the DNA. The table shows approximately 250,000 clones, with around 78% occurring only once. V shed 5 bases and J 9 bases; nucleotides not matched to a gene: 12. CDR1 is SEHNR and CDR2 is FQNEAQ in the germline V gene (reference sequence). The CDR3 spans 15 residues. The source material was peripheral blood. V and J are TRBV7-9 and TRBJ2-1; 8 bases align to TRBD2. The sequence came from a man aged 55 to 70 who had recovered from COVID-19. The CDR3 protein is CASSPAEVAGSEQFF. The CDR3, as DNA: TGTGCCAGCAGCCCCGCCGAGGTAGCGGGGAGTGAGCAGTTCTTC.